This entry describes one T cell receptor beta chain. The germline V and J ends were trimmed by 4 bases and 2 bases, with 12 bases remaining between them. In germline, CDR1 is LGHNA, CDR2 YNFKEQ. This CDR3 spans 14 amino acids. The data originate from a study of Ad26.COV2.S vaccination and SARS-CoV-2 variants. Overall study context: Ad26.COV2.S shots went into the muscle once or twice, 56 days apart.

Treatment described: over 15 received Ad26.COV2.S at low or high dose, single or two shots; roughly 5 received placebo; per-sample allocation not given. Specimen acquisition occurred on day 63 following the initial vaccine or placebo injection. TCRdb keeps only in-frame clones here, not all; method: immunoSEQ multiplex PCR. The table shows roughly 700,000 clones, with 80% to 90% occurring only once. This chain joins TRBV4-2 and TRBJ2-7, with D perhaps matching TRBD1 (6 bases). The specimen was peripheral blood, collected in a trial of Ad26.COV2.S vaccine versus placebo. This receptor was taken from a person between 18 and 65 years old who received the Ad26.COV2.S COVID-19 vaccine or a placebo. The CDR3 coding sequence is TGTGCCAGCAGCCCAGAGGGACACACCTACGAGCAGTACTTC. Protein sequence: CASSPEGHTYEQYF.